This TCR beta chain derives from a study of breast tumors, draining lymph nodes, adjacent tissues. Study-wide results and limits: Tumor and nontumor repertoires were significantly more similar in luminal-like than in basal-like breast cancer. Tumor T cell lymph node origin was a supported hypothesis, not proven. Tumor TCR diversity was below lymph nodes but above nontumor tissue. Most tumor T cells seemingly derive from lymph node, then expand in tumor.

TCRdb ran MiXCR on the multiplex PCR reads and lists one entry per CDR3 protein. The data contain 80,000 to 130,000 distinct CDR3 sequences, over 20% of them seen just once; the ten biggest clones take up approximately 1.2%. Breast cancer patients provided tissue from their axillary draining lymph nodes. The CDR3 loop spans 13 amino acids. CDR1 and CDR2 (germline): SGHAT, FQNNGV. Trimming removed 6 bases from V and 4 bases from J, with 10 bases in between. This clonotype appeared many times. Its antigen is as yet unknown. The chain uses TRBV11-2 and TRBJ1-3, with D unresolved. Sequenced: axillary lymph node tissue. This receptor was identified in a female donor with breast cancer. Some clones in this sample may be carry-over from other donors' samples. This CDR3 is CASSLNGGNTIYF. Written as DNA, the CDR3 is TGTGCCAGCAGTCTCAACGGAGGAAACACCATATATTTT. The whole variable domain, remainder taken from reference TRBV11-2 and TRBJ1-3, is EAGVAQSPRYKIIEKRQSVAFWCNPISGHATLYWYQQILGQGPKLLIQFQNNGVVDDSQLPKDRFSAERLKGVDSTLKIQPAKLEDSAVYLCASSLNGGNTIYFGEGSWLTVV.